A selection of T cell receptor beta chains follows, all from one sample in a study of T cell responses to AZD1222 COVID-19 vaccine. Here immunoSEQ multiplex PCR was the method, and the copy in TCRdb shows in-frame clones only, minus some. The table has some 120,000 clones, around 90% seen once; the top ten hold approximately 7%. Sequencing used peripheral blood, obtained on day 0 of AZD1222 vaccination. These receptors came from an adult in good health. The CDR3 runs from the conserved cysteine through the conserved F or W. The D gene is left open where the match is weak. Size tells how often a clone was seen (once, few, many) or the class of an expanded clone, and some rows leave it out.

NA	NA	TRBV2	TRBJ2-5	CASSLAGVGATQYF	TGTGCCAGCAGCCTTGCCGGGGTGGGCGCGACCCAGTACTTC
NA	NA	TRBV24-1	TRBJ2-7	CATSDPSRGRYEQYF	TGTGCCACCAGTGACCCATCCAGGGGGAGGTACGAGCAGTACTTC
NA	NA	TRBV5-4	TRBJ1-6	CASGLTGSDSPLHF	TGTGCCAGCGGATTAACAGGGAGTGATTCACCCCTCCACTTT
NA	NA	TRBV6-5	TRBJ1-5	CASSYSKQNQPQHF	TGTGCCAGCAGTTACTCGAAGCAGAATCAGCCCCAGCATTTT
NA	NA	TRBV6-5	TRBJ1-5	CASSYDRKSNQPQHF	TGTGCCAGCAGTTATGACAGGAAGAGCAATCAGCCCCAGCATTTT
TRBD1	NA	TRBV3-1/TRBV3-2	TRBJ1-2	CASSQGDRGHGYTF	TGTGCCAGCAGCCAAGGGGACAGGGGCCATGGCTACACCTTC
NA	NA	TRBV10-3	TRBJ2-6	CAITESGANVLTF	TGTGCCATCACAGAATCTGGGGCCAACGTCCTGACTTTC
TRBD1	NA	TRBV7-6	TRBJ1-1	CASSHGRGQGGTEAFF	TGTGCCAGCAGCCACGGTAGGGGGCAAGGGGGCACTGAAGCTTTCTTT
TRBD2	NA	TRBV7-2	TRBJ2-6	CASTERGSGANVLTF	TGTGCCAGCACAGAGCGGGGGTCGGGGGCCAACGTCCTGACTTTC
TRBD1	NA	TRBV6-6	TRBJ1-4	CASTGTGVEKLFF	TGTGCCAGCACTGGGACAGGGGTTGAAAAACTGTTTTTT
NA	NA	TRBV19	TRBJ2-1	CASRPTWREYYNEQFF	TGTGCCAGTAGGCCAACATGGAGGGAGTACTACAATGAGCAGTTCTTC
TRBD1	NA	TRBV5-1	TRBJ2-7	CASTTGGSYEQYF	TGCGCCAGCACAACAGGGGGCTCCTACGAGCAGTACTTC
NA	once	TRBV9	TRBJ2-7	CASSVTDLAYEQYF	TGTGCCAGCAGCGTGACGGACCTGGCCTACGAGCAGTACTTC
NA	NA	TRBV5-6	TRBJ1-4	CASSPTRGEKLFF	TGTGCCAGCAGCCCCACAAGGGGTGAAAAACTGTTTTTT
NA	NA	TRBV6-1	TRBJ1-2	CASSERTYGYTF	TGTGCCAGCAGTGAAAGGACCTACGGCTACACCTTC
NA	NA	TRBV11-2	TRBJ1-5	CASSLAGSNQPQHF	TGTGCCAGCAGCTTAGCTGGCAGCAATCAGCCCCAGCATTTT
TRBD1	NA	TRBV7-2	TRBJ2-7	CASSLARTGYEQYF	TGTGCCAGCAGCTTAGCTAGGACAGGTTACGAGCAGTACTTC
TRBD2	NA	TRBV28	TRBJ2-5	CASQSGGSGEETQYF	TGTGCCAGCCAGAGCGGGGGGTCAGGCGAAGAGACCCAGTACTTC
NA	NA	TRBV5-8	TRBJ1-2	CASSPTPYGYTF	TGTGCCAGCAGCCCAACACCCTATGGCTACACCTTC
NA	NA	TRBV28	TRBJ1-2	CASSLTAGDSNYGYTF	TGTGCCAGCAGTTTAACCGCAGGGGACTCTAACTATGGCTACACCTTC
TRBD1	NA	TRBV3-1/TRBV3-2	TRBJ1-5	CASRLGQGGPQHF	TGTGCCAGCAGATTGGGACAGGGAGGGCCCCAGCATTTT
TRBD1	NA	TRBV12-3/TRBV12-4	TRBJ2-5	CATTIQGAETQYF	TGTGCCACTACGATTCAGGGGGCGGAGACCCAGTACTTC
NA	NA	TRBV10-2	TRBJ2-7	CASSDSGNEQYF	TGCGCCAGCAGTGACTCGGGAAACGAGCAGTACTTC
TRBD2	NA	TRBV6-5	TRBJ2-7	CASSYSPGGWSEQYF	TGTGCCAGCAGTTACTCACCCGGGGGGTGGAGCGAGCAGTACTTC
NA	NA	TRBV6-5	TRBJ1-2	CASSRLVNYGYTF	TGTGCCAGCAGCCGACTGGTTAACTATGGCTACACCTTC
TRBD1	NA	TRBV5-1	TRBJ2-5	CASSYGTAQETQYF	TGCGCCAGCAGCTACGGGACAGCGCAAGAGACCCAGTACTTC
NA	NA	TRBV5-4	TRBJ1-6	CASSLGGTASPLHF	TGTGCCAGCAGCTTGGGGGGGACCGCTTCACCCCTCCACTTT
TRBD1	NA	TRBV7-8	TRBJ1-5	CASSSYGTGEGYSNQPQHF	TGTGCCAGCAGCTCGTACGGGACAGGAGAGGGGTACAGCAATCAGCCCCAGCATTTT
NA	NA	TRBV5-1	TRBJ1-1	CASQQEQNTEAFF	TGCGCCAGCCAACAGGAGCAGAACACTGAAGCTTTCTTT
NA	NA	TRBV9	TRBJ2-1	CASSVGTNSYNEQFF	TGTGCCAGCAGCGTAGGGACAAACTCCTACAATGAGCAGTTCTTC
NA	NA	TRBV30	TRBJ1-4	CAWSITARGMELFF	TGTGCCTGGAGTATCACTGCCCGGGGGATGGAACTGTTTTTT
TRBD2	NA	TRBV5-4	TRBJ2-5	CASSLTLAGGLETQYF	TGTGCCAGCAGCTTGACCCTAGCGGGAGGCTTAGAGACCCAGTACTTC
TRBD1	few	TRBV6-1	TRBJ1-2	CASSEGTGSYGYTF	TGTGCCAGCAGTGAAGGGACAGGGAGCTATGGCTACACCTTC
TRBD2	NA	TRBV10-1	TRBJ2-7	CASSGSRSGIFYEQYF	TGCGCCAGCTCTGGCAGTCGAAGCGGGATCTTCTACGAGCAGTACTTC
NA	NA	TRBV5-5	TRBJ1-6	CASSLVQKNNSPLHF	TGTGCCAGCAGCTTGGTACAGAAAAATAATTCACCCCTCCACTTT
NA	NA	TRBV7-2	TRBJ2-7	CASSLEGASANFLYEQYF	TGTGCCAGCAGCTTAGAGGGGGCTAGCGCGAATTTCCTATACGAGCAGTACTTC
NA	NA	TRBV21-1	TRBJ2-7	CASSAWVRGDEQYF	TGTGCCAGCAGCGCCTGGGTCAGGGGAGACGAGCAGTACTTC
NA	NA	TRBV6-2/TRBV6-3	TRBJ2-2	CASSYLGRGELFF	TGTGCCAGCAGTTACTTAGGGCGAGGGGAGCTGTTTTTT
NA	NA	TRBV9	TRBJ2-2	CASSGAEGEYTGELFF	TGTGCCAGCAGCGGAGCGGAGGGAGAGTACACCGGGGAGCTGTTTTTT
TRBD1	NA	TRBV7-9	TRBJ2-7	CASSFGQAYEQYF	TGTGCCAGCAGCTTCGGACAGGCGTACGAGCAGTACTTC